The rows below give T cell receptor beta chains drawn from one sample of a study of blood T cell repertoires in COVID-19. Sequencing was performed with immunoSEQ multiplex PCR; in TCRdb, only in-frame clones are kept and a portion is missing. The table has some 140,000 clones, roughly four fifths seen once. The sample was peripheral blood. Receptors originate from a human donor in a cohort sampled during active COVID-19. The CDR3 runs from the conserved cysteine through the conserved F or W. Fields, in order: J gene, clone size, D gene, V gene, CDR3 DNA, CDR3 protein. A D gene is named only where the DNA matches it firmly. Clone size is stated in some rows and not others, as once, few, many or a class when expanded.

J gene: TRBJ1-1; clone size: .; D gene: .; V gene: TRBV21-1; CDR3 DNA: TGTGCCAGCAGCAAACGGGGGGGCGCGGGCACTGAAGCTTTCTTT; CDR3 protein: CASSKRGGAGTEAFF
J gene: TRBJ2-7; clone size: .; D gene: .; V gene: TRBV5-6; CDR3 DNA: TGTGCCAGCAGTCCTCCAGGGGTCTACGAGCAGTACTTC; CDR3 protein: CASSPPGVYEQYF
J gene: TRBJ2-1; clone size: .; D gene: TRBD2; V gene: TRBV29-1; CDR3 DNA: TGCAGCGTTCTCGGCGGGAGTTACAATGAGCAGTTCTTC; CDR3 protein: CSVLGGSYNEQFF
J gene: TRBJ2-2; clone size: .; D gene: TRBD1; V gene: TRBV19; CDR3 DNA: TGTGCCAGTAGCGGACAGGTAGCTGGGGAGCTGTTTTTT; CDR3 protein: CASSGQVAGELFF
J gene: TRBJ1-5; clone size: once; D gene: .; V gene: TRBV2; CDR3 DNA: TGTGCCAGCAGTGTAGTGGGGGCCGGGCAGCCCCAGCATTTT; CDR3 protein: CASSVVGAGQPQHF
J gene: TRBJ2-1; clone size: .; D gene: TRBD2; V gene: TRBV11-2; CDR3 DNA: TGTGCCAGCAGCTTAGGACCCCCAGCGGGGGGGTTTTACAATGAGCAGTTCTTC; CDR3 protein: CASSLGPPAGGFYNEQFF
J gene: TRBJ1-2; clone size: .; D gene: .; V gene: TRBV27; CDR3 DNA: TGTGCCAGCAGCCGGACAGATTCAAACTATGGCTACACCTTC; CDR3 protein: CASSRTDSNYGYTF
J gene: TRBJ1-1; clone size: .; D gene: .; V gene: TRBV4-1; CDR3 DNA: TGCGCCAGCAGCACCACCGGCCCGGGGGGAACTGAAGCTTTCTTT; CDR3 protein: CASSTTGPGGTEAFF
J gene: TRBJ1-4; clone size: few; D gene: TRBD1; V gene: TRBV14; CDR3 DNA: TGTGCCAGCAGCCCCGGGACAGGGCGTAATGAAAAACTGTTTTTT; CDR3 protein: CASSPGTGRNEKLFF
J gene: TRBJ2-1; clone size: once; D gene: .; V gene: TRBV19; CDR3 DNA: TGTGCCAGTAGCTTCACCCAGGGGGGTGCCTACAATGAGCAGTTCTTC; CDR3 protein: CASSFTQGGAYNEQFF
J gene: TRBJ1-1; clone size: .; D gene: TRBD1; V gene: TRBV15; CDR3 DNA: TGTGCCACCAGCAGAGATCGGGACAGGGGGCTAAGGGTGGCTGAAGCTTTCTTT; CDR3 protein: CATSRDRDRGLRVAEAFF
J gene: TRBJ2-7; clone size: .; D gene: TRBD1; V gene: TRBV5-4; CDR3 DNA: TGTGCCAGCAGCCCCCGACAGGGTGTCTACGAGCAGTACTTC; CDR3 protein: CASSPRQGVYEQYF
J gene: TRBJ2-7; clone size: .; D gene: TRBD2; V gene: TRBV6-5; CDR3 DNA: TGTGCCAGCAGTCGCTCGGGGGGAGCCTTGCAAGAGCAGTACTTC; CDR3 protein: CASSRSGGALQEQYF
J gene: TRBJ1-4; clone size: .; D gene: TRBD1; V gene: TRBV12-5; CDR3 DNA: TGTGCTAGTGGTAGGACAGGGCTTCGGTCTAATGAAAAACTGTTTTTT; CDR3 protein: CASGRTGLRSNEKLFF
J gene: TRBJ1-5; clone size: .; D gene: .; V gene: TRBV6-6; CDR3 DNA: TGTGCCAGCACCCGAACAGCGGGGAATCAGCCCCAGCATTTT; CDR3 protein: CASTRTAGNQPQHF
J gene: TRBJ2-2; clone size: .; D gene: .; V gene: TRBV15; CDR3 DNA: TGTGCCACCAGGGGCCTTAGATACACCGGGGAGCTGTTTTTT; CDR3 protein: CATRGLRYTGELFF
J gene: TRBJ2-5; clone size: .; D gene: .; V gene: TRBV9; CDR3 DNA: TGTGCCAGCAGCGCCGGATGGGGCCCAGAGACCCAGTACTTC; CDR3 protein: CASSAGWGPETQYF
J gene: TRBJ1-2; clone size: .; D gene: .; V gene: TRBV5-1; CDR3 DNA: TGCGCCAGCAGCTTGGATCGGCAGGTTGGGCCAGGGTATGGCTACACCTTC; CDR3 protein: CASSLDRQVGPGYGYTF
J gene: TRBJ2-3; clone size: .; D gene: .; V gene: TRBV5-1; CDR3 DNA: TGCGCCAGCAGCTTGGCCGGCGGGAAAGATACGCAGTATTTT; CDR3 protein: CASSLAGGKDTQYF
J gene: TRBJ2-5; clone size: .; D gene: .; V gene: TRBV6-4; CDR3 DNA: TGTGCCAGCAGTTCATCAGGGTCACGGCAGACCCAGTACTTC; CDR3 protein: CASSSSGSRQTQYF
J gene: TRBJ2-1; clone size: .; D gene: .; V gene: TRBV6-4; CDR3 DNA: TGTGCCAGCAGTCGAGCGGGTTCCTACAATGAGCAGTTCTTC; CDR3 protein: CASSRAGSYNEQFF
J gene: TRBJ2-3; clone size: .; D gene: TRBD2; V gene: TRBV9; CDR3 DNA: TGTGCCAGCAGCGTAATAAGCGGGGGGGCCTCGCCCTCAGATACGCAGTATTTT; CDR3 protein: CASSVISGGASPSDTQYF
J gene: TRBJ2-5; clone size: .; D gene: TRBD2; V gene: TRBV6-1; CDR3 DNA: TGTGCCAGCAGTGAAGCTAGCGGGGGCCAAGAGACCCAGTACTTC; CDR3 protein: CASSEASGGQETQYF
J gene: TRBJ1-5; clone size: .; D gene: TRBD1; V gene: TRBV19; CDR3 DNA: TGTGCCAGTAGTATTCCGACAGGGAGTAGTCAGCCCCAGCATTTT; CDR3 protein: CASSIPTGSSQPQHF
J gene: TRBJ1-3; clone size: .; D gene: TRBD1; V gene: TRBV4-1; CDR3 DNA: TGCGCCAGCAGCCGCACAGGGGGCCCTGGAAACACCATATATTTT; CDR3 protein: CASSRTGGPGNTIYF
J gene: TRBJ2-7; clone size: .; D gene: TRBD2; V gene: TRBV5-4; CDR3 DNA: TGTGCCAGCAGCCCTACAAGCGGGGAGCTCTACGAGCAGTACTTC; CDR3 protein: CASSPTSGELYEQYF
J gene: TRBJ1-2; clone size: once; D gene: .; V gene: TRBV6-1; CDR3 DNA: TGTGCCAGCAGTGTCGGATCGGCCAGGGGCAACTATGGCTACACCTTC; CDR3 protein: CASSVGSARGNYGYTF
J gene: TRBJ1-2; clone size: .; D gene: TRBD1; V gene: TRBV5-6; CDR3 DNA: TGTGCCAGCAGCTTGGGGGACAGGGAGGGTGGCTACACCTTC; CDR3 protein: CASSLGDREGGYTF
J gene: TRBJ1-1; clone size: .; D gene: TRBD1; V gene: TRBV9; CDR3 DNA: TGTGCCAGCAGCTTGTGGACAGGGGGGAGCACTGAAGCTTTCTTT; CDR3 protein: CASSLWTGGSTEAFF
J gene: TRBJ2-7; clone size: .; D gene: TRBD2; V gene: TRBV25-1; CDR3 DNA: TGTGCCAGCAGCGATAGCGGGGGGACCTACGAGCAGTACTTC; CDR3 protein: CASSDSGGTYEQYF
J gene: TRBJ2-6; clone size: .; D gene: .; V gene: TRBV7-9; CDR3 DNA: TGTGCCAGCAGCTACACAGGGACCCGGCGCTCTGGGGCCAACGTCCTGACTTTC; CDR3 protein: CASSYTGTRRSGANVLTF
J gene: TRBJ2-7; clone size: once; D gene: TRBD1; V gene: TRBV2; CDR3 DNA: TGTGCCAGCAGTGAAAGGGGGCTCTACGAGCAGTACTTC; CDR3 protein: CASSERGLYEQYF
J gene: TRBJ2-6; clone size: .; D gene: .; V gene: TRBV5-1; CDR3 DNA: TGCGCCAGCAGCCTCCAGACAGCTAGAGAGACTGGGGCCAACGTCCTGACTTTC; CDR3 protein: CASSLQTARETGANVLTF
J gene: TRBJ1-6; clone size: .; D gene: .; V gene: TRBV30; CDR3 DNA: TGTGCCTGGAGTCTTTCGACAGGCCCAGGGTCACCCCTCCACTTT; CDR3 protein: CAWSLSTGPGSPLHF
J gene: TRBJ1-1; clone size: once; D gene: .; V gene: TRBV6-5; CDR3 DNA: TGTGCCAGCAGTTACTCGGGAACAGGCGTTCACACTGAAGCTTTCTTT; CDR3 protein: CASSYSGTGVHTEAFF
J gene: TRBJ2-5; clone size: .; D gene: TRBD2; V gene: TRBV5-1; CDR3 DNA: TGCGCCAGCAGCTTGTTCGCGGGGGGGCAGCAGGAGACCCAGTACTTC; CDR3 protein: CASSLFAGGQQETQYF
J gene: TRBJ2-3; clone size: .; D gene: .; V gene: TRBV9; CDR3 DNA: TGTGCCAGCAGCCTAGGGGGGGACCGAAGCGGTACGCAGTATTTT; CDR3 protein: CASSLGGDRSGTQYF
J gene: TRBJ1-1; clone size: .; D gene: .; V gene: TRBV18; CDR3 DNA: TGTGCCAGCTCAACCGGAACAGCGAACACTGAAGCTTTCTTT; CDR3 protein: CASSTGTANTEAFF
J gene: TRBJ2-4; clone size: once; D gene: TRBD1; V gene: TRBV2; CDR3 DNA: TGTGCCAGCAGTGAGGACAGGGGAGCCAAAAACATTCAGTACTTC; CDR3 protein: CASSEDRGAKNIQYF
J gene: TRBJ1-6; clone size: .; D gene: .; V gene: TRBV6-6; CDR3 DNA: TGTGCCAGCAGTTACGCGCTCCGCTCACCCCTCCACTTT; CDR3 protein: CASSYALRSPLHF
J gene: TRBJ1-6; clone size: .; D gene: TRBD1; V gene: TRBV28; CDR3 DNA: TGTGCCAGCTCCGTACAGGGGGCTAGCTCCTATAATTCACCCCTCCACTTT; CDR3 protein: CASSVQGASSYNSPLHF
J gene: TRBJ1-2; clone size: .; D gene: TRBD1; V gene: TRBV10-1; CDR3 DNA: TGCGCCAGCAGTACAGGGGCTAACTATGGCTACACCTTC; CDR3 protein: CASSTGANYGYTF
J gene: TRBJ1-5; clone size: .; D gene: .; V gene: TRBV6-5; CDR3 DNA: TGTGCCAGCAGTTACAGGTCAGGGGTGCAGCCCCAGCATTTT; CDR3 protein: CASSYRSGVQPQHF
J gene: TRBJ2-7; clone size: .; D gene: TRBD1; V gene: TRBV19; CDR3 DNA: TGTGCCAGTACCGCGGGACAGGGGAACTCCTACGAGCAGTACTTC; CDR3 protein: CASTAGQGNSYEQYF
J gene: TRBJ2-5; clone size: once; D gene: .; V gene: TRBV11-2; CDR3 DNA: TGTGCCAGCAGCGAGGGGGTGGACAGCCAAGAGACCCAGTACTTC; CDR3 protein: CASSEGVDSQETQYF
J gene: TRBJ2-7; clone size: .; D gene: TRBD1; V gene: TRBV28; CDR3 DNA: TGTGCCAGCAGGGACAGGACCTCCTACGAGCAGTACTTC; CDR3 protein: CASRDRTSYEQYF
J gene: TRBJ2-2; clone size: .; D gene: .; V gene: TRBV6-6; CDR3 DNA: TGTGCCAGTCCCGGGACTGCCGGGACCGGGGAGCTGTTTTTT; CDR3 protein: CASPGTAGTGELFF
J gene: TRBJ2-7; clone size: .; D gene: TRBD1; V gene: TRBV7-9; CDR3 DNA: TGTGCCAGCAGCTTTGGGGACAGGGAGCAGTACTTC; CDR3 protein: CASSFGDREQYF
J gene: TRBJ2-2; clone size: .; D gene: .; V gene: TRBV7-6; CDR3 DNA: TGTGCCAGCAGCTCGGGACAAATGAACACCGGGGAGCTGTTTTTT; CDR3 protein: CASSSGQMNTGELFF
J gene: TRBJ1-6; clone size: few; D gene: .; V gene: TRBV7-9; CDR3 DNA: TGTGCCAGCAGCTTAGAGGGGCTCAGGGATGGGTCACCCCTCCACTTT; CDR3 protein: CASSLEGLRDGSPLHF
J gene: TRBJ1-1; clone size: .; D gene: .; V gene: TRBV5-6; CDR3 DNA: TGTGCCAGCAGCTTTCAGGGCAATGAAGCTTTCTTT; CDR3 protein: CASSFQGNEAFF